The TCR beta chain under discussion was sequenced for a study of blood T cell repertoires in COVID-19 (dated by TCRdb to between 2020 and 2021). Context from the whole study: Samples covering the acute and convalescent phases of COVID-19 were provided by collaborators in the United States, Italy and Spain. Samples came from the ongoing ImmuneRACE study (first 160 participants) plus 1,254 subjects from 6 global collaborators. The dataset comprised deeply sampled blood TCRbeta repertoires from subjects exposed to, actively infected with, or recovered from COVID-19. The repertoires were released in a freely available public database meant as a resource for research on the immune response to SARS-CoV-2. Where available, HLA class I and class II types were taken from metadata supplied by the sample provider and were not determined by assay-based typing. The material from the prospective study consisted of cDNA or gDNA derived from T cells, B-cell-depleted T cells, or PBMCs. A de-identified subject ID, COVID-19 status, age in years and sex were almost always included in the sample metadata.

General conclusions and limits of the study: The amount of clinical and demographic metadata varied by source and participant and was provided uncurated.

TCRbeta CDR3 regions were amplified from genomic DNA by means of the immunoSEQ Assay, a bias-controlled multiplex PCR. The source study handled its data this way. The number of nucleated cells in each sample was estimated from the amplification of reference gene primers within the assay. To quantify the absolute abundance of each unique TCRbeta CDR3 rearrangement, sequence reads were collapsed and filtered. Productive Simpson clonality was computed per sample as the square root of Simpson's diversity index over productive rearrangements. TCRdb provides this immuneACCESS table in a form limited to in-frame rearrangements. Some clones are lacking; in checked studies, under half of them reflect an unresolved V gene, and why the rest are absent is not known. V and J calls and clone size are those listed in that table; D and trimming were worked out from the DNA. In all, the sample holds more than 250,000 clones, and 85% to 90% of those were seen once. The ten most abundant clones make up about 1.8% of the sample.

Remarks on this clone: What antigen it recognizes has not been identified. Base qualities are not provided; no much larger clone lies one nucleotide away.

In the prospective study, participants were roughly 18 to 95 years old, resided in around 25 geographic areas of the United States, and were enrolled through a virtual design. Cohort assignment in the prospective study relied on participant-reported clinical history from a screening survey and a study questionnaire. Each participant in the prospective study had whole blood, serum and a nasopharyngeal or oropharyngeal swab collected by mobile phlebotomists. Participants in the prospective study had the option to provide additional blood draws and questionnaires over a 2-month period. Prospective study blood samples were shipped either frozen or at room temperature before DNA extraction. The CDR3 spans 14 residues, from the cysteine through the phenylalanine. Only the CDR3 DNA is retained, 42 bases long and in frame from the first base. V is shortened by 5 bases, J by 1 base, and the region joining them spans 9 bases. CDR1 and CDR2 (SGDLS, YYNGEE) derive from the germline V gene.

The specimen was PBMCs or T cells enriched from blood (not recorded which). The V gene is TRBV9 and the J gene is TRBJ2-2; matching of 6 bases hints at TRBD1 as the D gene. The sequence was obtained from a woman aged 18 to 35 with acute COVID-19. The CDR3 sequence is CASRPGQNTGELFF. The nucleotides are TGTGCCAGCAGACCGGGACAGAACACCGGGGAGCTGTTTTTT.